The clone carrying this TCR beta chain appeared a few times. What it recognizes is unknown. Expressed TCRB transcripts were sequenced after all isolated RNA was converted to cDNA. Using immunoSEQ multiplex PCR, the repertoire was profiled, and TCRdb retains in-frame clones only, with some absent. This table has roughly 290,000 clones, about 15% appearing once. Germline values: CDR1 MGHDK, CDR2 SYGVNS. V shed 4 bases and J 4 bases; nucleotides not matched to a gene: 6. This CDR3 has 14 amino acids. The sample belongs to a study of beta chain features in type 1 diabetes. Broader study findings: PCR may have favored shorter templates equally in patients and controls. There was a moderate but significant shortening of TCRB CDR3s in all four CD4+ subsets of Type 1 diabetes patients. Individuals with type 1 diabetes displayed fewer insertions and more deletions at VDJ junctions.

There was one heparinised blood draw per donor, averaging roughly 0.12 L. Staining for CD45RO/CCR7/CD25/CD127/CD95/CD27 allowed sorting of CD4+ naive, central memory, regulatory and stem cell-like memory cells. V and J are TRBV25-1 and TRBJ1-2; 7 bases align to TRBD1. Sequences were obtained from naive CD4+ T cells from blood. The origin of this receptor is a man younger than 35 with type 1 diabetes. For the CDR3, the DNA is TGTGCCAGCAGTGCCCTACAGGGGAGCTATGGCTACACCTTC. It translates to CASSALQGSYGYTF.